These 11 T cell receptor beta chains originate from one sample sequenced in a study of technical replicates of blood from a few donors (dated by TCRdb to about 2017). Receptor libraries were prepared by the immunoSEQ multiplex PCR assay. TCRdb retrieved this table from immuneACCESS and kept in-frame rearrangements only. Not all clones are present; in checked studies, unresolved V genes account for under half, and no reason is known for the remainder. In all, the sample holds around 72,000 clones, and 92% of those were seen once. The biggest ten clones account for roughly 0.4% of the sample. Source material: T cells isolated from PBMCs. The source of these receptors is a human donor in good health.

This clone was picked up a small number of times. CDR3 sequence: CAYGQANTEAFF. The CDR3 nucleotides read TGTGCCTACGGACAGGCGAACACTGAAGCTTTCTTT. This chain joins TRBV30 and TRBJ1-1, with TRBD1 identical over 7 bases. V was pared by 7 bases and J by 1 base, with 3 bases of the junction left unmatched. Germline V lookup: CDR1 GTSNPN, CDR2 SVGIG (reference sequence). The CDR3 runs 12 residues. Combining the CDR3 with reference TRBV30 and TRBJ1-1 gives the whole variable domain SQTIHQWPATLVQPVGSPLSLECTVEGTSNPNLYWYRQAAGRGLQLLFYSVGIGQISSEVPQNLSASRPQDRQFILSSKKLLLSDSGFYLCAYGQANTEAFFGQGTRLTVV.

The chain links TRBV7-9 to TRBJ2-5; 9 bases agree with TRBD2. The CDR3 covers 17 residues. V dropped 0 bases and J dropped 5; count of bases not matched to a gene: 10. The V gene's germline CDR1 is SEHNR and CDR2 FQNEAQ (reference sequence). The CDR3 reads CASSLAIAAGGGETQYF. CDR3 sequence (DNA): TGTGCCAGCAGCTTAGCGATTGCAGCGGGAGGAGGGGAGACCCAGTACTTC.

The chain combines TRBV11-3 with TRBJ2-1; D gene unclear. Germline CDR1 reads SGHNT; CDR2 reads YENEEA. The CDR3 is made up of 12 amino acids. V was pared by 5 bases and J by 6 bases, with 8 bases between. The CDR3 nucleotides are TGTGCCAGCAGCGCAGAAATCAATGAGCAGTTCTTC. Translation gives CASSAEINEQFF.

The V call is TRBV7-9, the J call TRBJ1-1, with TRBD1 matching 7 bases. This CDR3 is 16 amino acids long. Trimming at V came to 4 bases and at J to 10 bases, leaving 18 bases not matched to a gene. Per the germline V gene, CDR1 is SEHNR and CDR2 is FQNEAQ (reference sequence). CDR3 in amino acids: CASSSKGADRESRAFF. In nucleotides, the CDR3 is TGTGCCAGCAGCTCAAAGGGGGCCGACAGGGAGTCCAGAGCTTTCTTT.

The chain joins TRBV27 to TRBJ1-5; D perhaps matches TRBD1 (5 bases). Germline CDR1 and CDR2: MNHEY and SMNVEV (reference sequence). The CDR3 is made up of 15 amino acids. Trimming removed 5 bases at V and 0 bases at J, with 11 bases between. CDR3 region: CASSPGGGSNQPQHF. CDR3 nucleotide sequence: TGTGCCAGCAGTCCCGGGGGGGGTAGCAATCAGCCCCAGCATTTT.

The rearrangement links TRBV9 to TRBJ2-3; TRBD2 matches 10 bases. The V gene's germline CDR1 is SGDLS and CDR2 YYNGEE. Unmatched junction bases numbered 9, after V lost 3 bases and J lost 5 bases. The CDR3 is made up of 16 amino acids. The CDR3 loop is CASSGGGLAGGDTQYF. The CDR3 DNA sequence: TGTGCCAGCAGCGGAGGGGGCTTAGCGGGAGGAGATACGCAGTATTTT.

The CDR3 spells CASSVQGPNYGYTF. DNA for the CDR3: TGTGCCAGCAGCGTACAGGGCCCTAACTATGGCTACACCTTC. The V gene is TRBV7-9, the J gene TRBJ1-2, with D possibly matching TRBD1 (6 bases). Trimming removed 5 bases from V and 0 bases from J, with 10 bases in between. Looked up from germline, CDR1 is SEHNR and CDR2 is FQNEAQ (reference sequence). The CDR3 is 14 amino acids.

The gene calls are TRBV6-5 and TRBJ1-1; D perhaps matches TRBD1 (5 bases). The CDR3 contains 14 residues. Trimming shortened V by 0 bases and J by 2 bases, and 7 bases separated the two germline ends. Germline V gene sequence: CDR1 MNHEY, CDR2 SVGAGI. The DNA for the CDR3 is TGTGCCAGCAGTTACTCGGGGGGAAACACTGAAGCTTTCTTT. Its translation: CASSYSGGNTEAFF.

The V gene is TRBV5-1, the J gene TRBJ2-2; TRBD2 aligns across 15 bases. The CDR3 covers 20 residues. Germline loops: CDR1 SGHRS, CDR2 YFSETQ. V was pared by 0 bases and J by 6 bases, with 12 bases of the junction left unmatched. This CDR3 reads CASSLEGTSGRPRTPGELFF. As DNA, the CDR3 is TGCGCCAGCAGCTTGGAGGGGACTAGCGGGAGGCCAAGGACCCCCGGGGAGCTGTTTTTT.

The chain uses TRBV6-6 and TRBJ1-1, with D possibly being TRBD1 (5 bases). Germline V gene sequence: CDR1 MNHNY, CDR2 SVGAGI (reference sequence). V was shortened by 10 bases and J by 1 base, with 10 bases between the two germline ends. This CDR3 is built from 12 residues. CDR3 in DNA: TGTGCCACCGACGGGGGGAACACTGAAGCTTTCTTT. Its protein product is CATDGGNTEAFF.

This clone has a single count. The chain couples TRBV12-5 to TRBJ2-7; possibly TRBD2 for D (6 bases). The CDR3 sequence is 12 residues long. V shed 4 bases and J shed 7 bases, with 11 bases lying between them. Germline assignment: CDR1 LGHNT and CDR2 FRNRAP. CDR3 bases: TGTGCTAGTGGTTGGGGGGAGGCAGAGCAGTACTTC. It is translated as CASGWGEAEQYF.